These 7 T cell receptor beta chains share one sample of origin, sequenced in a study of cytomegalovirus exposure and HLA in healthy donors. In the PCR, 60 Vbeta and 13 Jbeta primers were used. Only in-frame clones appear in the TCRdb table, and some are missing; sequencing was by immunoSEQ multiplex PCR. Of 95,000 to 100,000 clones in the sample, about 80% are singletons; the top ten hold about 2%. Sequencing input: PBMCs. The receptor source for this set is a middle-aged man in good health and CMV-seronegative.

In this sample, this clone turned up a few times. V gene TRBV6-1 combines with J gene TRBJ2-2; TRBD2 matches 10 bases. The germline V gene encodes CDR1 MNHNS and CDR2 SASEGT. The J segment lost 5 bases and the V segment lost 4 bases, leaving 4 bases of the junction unmatched. This CDR3 comprises 15 residues. The CDR3: CASSALAGETGELFF. As DNA, the CDR3 is TGTGCCAGCAGTGCCCTAGCGGGGGAGACCGGGGAGCTGTTTTTT.

The genes are TRBV29-1 and TRBJ1-1, with D possibly TRBD1 on 6 matching bases. Deletions cut 3 bases from V and 4 bases from J, with 15 bases between. The germline gives CDR1 SQVTM, CDR2 ANQGSEA. This CDR3 has 14 amino acids. CDR3 sequence (DNA): TGCAGCGTTGACGTAGGGGGGGGAGGCACTGAAGCTTTCTTT. Translated, it gives CSVDVGGGGTEAFF.

The chain couples TRBV2 to TRBJ2-5, with D unclear. Between the trimmed V and J ends, which lost 4 bases and 2 bases, there was a span of 11 bases. The germline V gene encodes CDR1 SNHLY and CDR2 FYNNEI. The CDR3 has 14 amino acids. CDR3 residues: CASSVVAGQETQYF. The CDR3 DNA sequence: TGTGCCAGCAGTGTAGTAGCCGGGCAAGAGACCCAGTACTTC.

The chain is built from TRBV6-1 and TRBJ2-7; the match to TRBD2 covers 7 bases. Unmatched junction bases numbered 12, after V lost 1 base and J lost 3 bases. The CDR3 sequence is 17 residues long. Germline V gene lookup returns CDR1 MNHNS and CDR2 SASEGT. The CDR3 bases are TGTGCCAGCAGTGAAGGTTGGGGAGGGATTTTGGACTACGAGCAGTACTTC. It yields the protein CASSEGWGGILDYEQYF.

The chain links TRBV7-2 to TRBJ2-7; TRBD2 matches at 8 bases. CDR1 and CDR2 (germline): SGHTA, FQGNSA. V gave up 0 bases and J gave up 6 bases; unmatched junction bases: 10. This CDR3 comprises 16 residues. As DNA, the CDR3 is TGTGCCAGCAGCTTAGCAGGGCTAGCGGGCCGGGTCGAGCAGTACTTC. This codes for CASSLAGLAGRVEQYF.

The CDR3 DNA follows: TGTGCCAGTAGTATCCAGCGGGACACAGATACGCAGTATTTT. Protein: CASSIQRDTDTQYF. The chain joins TRBV19 to TRBJ2-3; the match to TRBD2 covers 7 bases. The CDR3 is 14 amino acids. Trimming at V came to 3 bases and at J to 2 bases, leaving 2 bases not matched to a gene. Germline loops: CDR1 LNHDA, CDR2 SQIVND (reference sequence).

This clone was observed once. The chain uses TRBV5-1 and TRBJ2-7, with D possibly matching TRBD2 (5 bases). V lost 0 bases and J lost 4, with 11 bases in between. Germline lookup yields CDR1 SGHRS and CDR2 YFSETQ. CDR3 size: 14 residues. CDR3 sequence: CASSLGPGMYEQYF. The CDR3 DNA follows: TGCGCCAGCAGCTTGGGTCCGGGGATGTACGAGCAGTACTTC.